Sequencing of this T cell receptor (beta chain) was carried out in a study of early T cells in non-severe SARS-CoV-2 infection. The CDR3 is 16 amino acids. The germline V gene has CDR1 SGHVS and CDR2 FQNEAQ. With 7 bases removed from V and 0 bases from J, the gap between germline ends came to 16 bases. Researchers attached unique molecular identifiers to individual cDNA molecules. TCRdb re-called the 5' RACE reads through MiXCR, storing one row per CDR3 protein. The top ten hold less than 3.5% of the sample, which has approximately 71,000 distinct CDR3 sequences, 9.5% to 15% seen once. V gene TRBV7-8 combines with J gene TRBJ1-3; the D gene is possibly TRBD1 (6 bases). The sample was whole blood, taken at baseline. This TCR was recovered from an adult who was a healthcare worker with PCR-confirmed SARS-CoV-2 infection or an uninfected control (not recorded which). The CDR3 DNA reads TGTGCCAGCAAAGTGGGGGGCCCCAACTCTGGAAACACCATATATTTT. The encoded protein is CASKVGGPNSGNTIYF.